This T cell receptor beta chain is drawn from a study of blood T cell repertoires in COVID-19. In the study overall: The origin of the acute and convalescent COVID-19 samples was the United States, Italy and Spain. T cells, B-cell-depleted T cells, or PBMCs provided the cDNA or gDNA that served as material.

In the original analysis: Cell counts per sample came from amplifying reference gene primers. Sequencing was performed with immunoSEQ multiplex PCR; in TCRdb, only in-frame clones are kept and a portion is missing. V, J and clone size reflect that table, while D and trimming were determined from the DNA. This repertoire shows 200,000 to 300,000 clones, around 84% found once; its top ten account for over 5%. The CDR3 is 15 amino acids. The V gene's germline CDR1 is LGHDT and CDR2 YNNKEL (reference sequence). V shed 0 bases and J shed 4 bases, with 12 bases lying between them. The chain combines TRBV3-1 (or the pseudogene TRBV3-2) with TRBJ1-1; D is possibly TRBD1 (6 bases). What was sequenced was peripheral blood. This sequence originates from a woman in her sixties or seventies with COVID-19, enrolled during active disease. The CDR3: CASSQDRTVTTEAFF. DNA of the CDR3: TGTGCCAGCAGCCAAGACCGGACAGTAACCACTGAAGCTTTCTTT.